This entry lists 20 T cell receptor beta chains sequenced from one sample in a study of T cells in Graves' hyperthyroidism and ophthalmopathy. Amplification of TCR beta CDR3 regions used RNA as the template. HTBI primers were employed in a first-round RT-PCR of the TCR CDR3. TCRdb used MiXCR to reprocess the multiplex PCR reads, holding one entry per CDR3 protein. The sample includes 350,000 to 400,000 distinct CDR3 sequences, roughly 19% of them seen just once. Sequenced sample: blood. All receptors come from a young woman with Graves' hyperthyroidism.

This clonotype was found many times. V is TRBV7-2 and J is TRBJ1-1; D remains unclear. Germline values: CDR1 SGHTA, CDR2 FQGNSA. Trimming took off 5 bases at V and 0 bases at J, with 7 bases between the two ends. The CDR3 contains 13 residues. DNA for the CDR3: TGTGCCAGCAGCGTAGACTTGAACACTGAAGCTTTCTTT. As protein: CASSVDLNTEAFF.

Ten or more counts support this clonotype. CDR3 nucleotide sequence: TGTGCTAGTGGTTTGGACAGGAGACCTATGAACACTGAAGCTTTCTTT. The encoded protein is CASGLDRRPMNTEAFF. The chain combines TRBV12-5 with TRBJ1-1; D is possibly TRBD1 (5 bases). This CDR3 comprises 16 residues. Trimming removed 1 base at V and 0 bases at J, with 12 bases between. Germline V gives CDR1 LGHNT, CDR2 FRNRAP.

This clonotype was observed at least ten times. The chain recombines TRBV6-2 or TRBV6-3 with TRBJ2-5; 8 bases align to TRBD2. Looked up from germline, CDR1 is MNHEY and CDR2 is SVGEGT. With 8 bases clipped from V and 3 bases from J, the junction kept 11 bases outside the gene matches. This CDR3 has 15 amino acids. CDR3 sequence reads: CASHPRGEVEETQYF. CDR3 nucleotide sequence: TGTGCCAGCCACCCGCGGGGGGAGGTCGAAGAGACCCAGTACTTC.

This clonotype was recorded a few times. The J gene is TRBJ1-3, the V gene TRBV12-3 or TRBV12-4; TRBD1 is a possible D gene (5 bases). This CDR3 has 17 amino acids. The germline V and J ends were trimmed by 3 bases and 2 bases, with 17 bases remaining between them. The CDR3: CASSFYLGEFPGNTIYF. In nucleotides, the CDR3 is TGTGCCAGCAGTTTTTATTTAGGGGAGTTTCCTGGAAACACCATATATTTT.

This clonotype was seen a handful of times. V usage is TRBV20-1 and J usage is TRBJ1-5; D remains ambiguous. The CDR3 totals 11 residues. Per the germline V gene, CDR1 is DFQATT and CDR2 is SNEGSKA (reference sequence). Trimming shortened V by 5 bases and J by 9 bases, and 11 bases separated the two germline ends. Here the CDR3 DNA reads TGCAGTGCTCCCTTCGATGGGCCCCAGCATTTT. Translating it yields CSAPFDGPQHF.

This clonotype has at least ten counts. The chain joins TRBV12-3 or TRBV12-4 to TRBJ2-7; tentatively, D is TRBD1 (7 bases). Trimming pared 8 bases from V and 3 bases from J, leaving 17 bases between. The CDR3 is made up of 14 amino acids. CDR3 sequence: CASRGLGTVYEQYF. The CDR3 DNA is TGTGCCAGCCGGGGACTCGGGACAGTCTACGAGCAGTACTTC.

The sample holds many counts of this clonotype. The CDR3 spells CSATQWGEQYF. The CDR3 coding sequence is TGCAGTGCTACCCAATGGGGGGAGCAGTACTTC. This chain connects TRBV20-1 to TRBJ2-7; possibly TRBD1 or TRBD2 for D (5 bases each). Germline V CDR1 and CDR2: DFQATT, SNEGSKA (reference sequence). The CDR3 is 11 amino acids. V lost 4 bases and J 7 bases, leaving 11 bases between the germline ends.

This clonotype was counted ten times or more. An end of the junction does not agree with germline; a read error may underlie this. V and J are TRBV7-3 and TRBJ1-1; D call uncertain. The CDR3 totals 11 residues. Germline assignment: CDR1 SGHTA and CDR2 FQGTGA. The CDR3 DNA sequence: TGTGCCAGCAGCTTACGGTATGAAGCTCTCTTT. Translation: CASSLRYEALF.

This clonotype was detected ten times or more. The rearrangement links TRBV20-1 to TRBJ2-7, with 11 bases lining up with TRBD2. The germline CDR1 and CDR2 sequences are DFQATT and SNEGSKA (reference sequence). Trimming at V came to 1 base and at J to 1 base, leaving 0 bases not matched to a gene. This CDR3 is 14 amino acids long. CDR3 in amino acids: CSARGLAGSYEQYF. DNA of the CDR3: TGCAGTGCTAGAGGACTAGCGGGGTCCTACGAGCAGTACTTC.

There are many counts of this clonotype. The chain links TRBV6-1 to TRBJ1-3; the D is unclear. V was cut by 0 bases and J by 5 bases, with 14 bases left in between. Germline V gives CDR1 MNHNS, CDR2 SASEGT. This CDR3 comprises 16 residues. The chain's CDR3 is CASSEATGVGRNTIYF. DNA for the CDR3: TGTGCCAGCAGTGAAGCGACGGGAGTAGGACGAAACACCATATATTTT.

This clonotype was picked up a small number of times. The chain recombines TRBV9 with TRBJ1-2, with unresolved D. V shed 0 bases and J shed 8 bases, with 11 bases lying between them. This CDR3 has 13 residues. The germline V gene encodes CDR1 SGDLS and CDR2 YYNGEE. The CDR3 reads CASSVDLRGGYTF. DNA for the CDR3: TGTGCCAGCAGCGTAGATTTGAGAGGAGGCTACACCTTC.

This clonotype was found many times. V is TRBV4-1 and J is TRBJ2-7; no definite D call. Germline assignment: CDR1 MGHRA and CDR2 YSYEKL. The CDR3 totals 16 residues. Between the trimmed V and J ends, which lost 5 bases and 0 bases, there was a span of 17 bases. CDR3 coding DNA: TGCGCCAGCAGCGTCCTTCAATTCGTAAGCTCCTACGAGCAGTACTTC. It encodes CASSVLQFVSSYEQYF.

As to this clonotype: A read error may explain this, as a much larger clone is one base away. In this CDR3 the conserved last residue, phenylalanine or tryptophan, is missing, so a read error is likely. The V and J genes are TRBV10-3 and TRBJ1-2; no clear D. The CDR3 has 13 residues. Germline-derived CDR1 and CDR2 are ENHRY and SYGVKD. Trimming took 5 bases from V and 1 from J, leaving 8 bases between them. CDR3 nucleotide sequence: TGTGCCATCAGTTCAACCGATAACTATGGCTACACCGTC. It encodes CAISSTDNYGYTV.

This clonotype was recorded many times. The chain couples TRBV7-2 to TRBJ2-6; D gene unclear. Germline loops: CDR1 SGHTA, CDR2 FQGNSA. The CDR3 covers 15 residues. Trimming left V 1 base short and J 0 bases short, with 4 bases between. The CDR3 sequence: CASSLGPSGANVLTF. The CDR3 DNA reads as TGTGCCAGCAGCTTAGGCCCCTCTGGGGCCAACGTCCTGACTTTC.

This clonotype was counted at least ten times. V and J are TRBV6-5 and TRBJ1-1; weak D call: TRBD1 (6 bases). The V and J ends lost 6 bases and 6 bases respectively, with 17 bases between them. The germline gives CDR1 MNHEY, CDR2 SVGAGI. The CDR3 is made up of 14 amino acids. CDR3 sequence: CASRSRQAYPEAFF. The CDR3 DNA reads TGTGCCAGCAGGTCTCGACAGGCGTACCCTGAAGCTTTCTTT.

This clonotype was recorded at least ten times. The chain recombines TRBV15 with TRBJ2-5; D remains ambiguous. The ends were cut back, 0 bases at V and 4 bases at J, with 3 bases in the middle. The CDR3 is 12 residues long. Germline CDR1 is LNHNV and CDR2 is YYDKDF (reference sequence). The CDR3 sequence is CATSRDRETQYF. For the CDR3, the DNA is TGTGCCACCAGCAGAGATCGAGAGACCCAGTACTTC. Drawing the rest from reference TRBV15 and TRBJ2-5, the complete variable domain is DAMVIQNPRYQVTQFGKPVTLSCSQTLNHNVMYWYQQKSSQAPKLLFHYYDKDFNNEADTPDNFQSRRPNTSFCFLDIRSPGLGDTAMYLCATSRDRETQYFGPGTRLLVL.

This clonotype was found many times. The V call is TRBV20-1, the J call TRBJ2-5; D is unclear. The germline V and J ends were trimmed by 1 base and 0 bases, with 6 bases remaining between them. The germline V gene encodes CDR1 DFQATT and CDR2 SNEGSKA (reference sequence). The CDR3 is 13 amino acids. CDR3 in DNA: TGCAGTGCTAGAGTGGGTAACCAAGAGACCCAGTACTTC. It codes for CSARVGNQETQYF.

To note about this clonotype: Just one base apart from a much larger clone, this may be a read error. The CDR3 coding sequence is TGCAGTGCTAGAGGCAGGGACGGGATCATTAAGTACTTC. This translates into CSARGRDGIIKYF. The rearrangement uses TRBV20-1 and TRBJ2-4; the D gene could be TRBD1 or TRBD2 (5 bases each). The CDR3 contains 13 residues. The germline gives CDR1 DFQATT, CDR2 SNEGSKA (reference sequence).

Many counts were recorded for this clonotype. V and J are TRBV5-1 and TRBJ1-1; 7 bases map to TRBD1. This CDR3 contains 15 residues. V lost 4 bases, J lost 0 bases, and 6 bases stayed unmatched. Germline CDR1 reads SGHRS; CDR2 reads YFSETQ. This chain's CDR3 is CASSTWDRLNTEAFF. CDR3 nucleotides: TGCGCCAGCAGCACGTGGGACAGATTGAACACTGAAGCTTTCTTT.

This clonotype was counted ten times or more. The chain links TRBV18 to TRBJ2-7, with 7 nucleotides matching TRBD1. This CDR3 is 13 amino acids long. From germline, CDR1 is KGHSH and CDR2 LQKENI. The V gene end was trimmed by 7 bases and the J gene end by 6 bases; junction bases not matched to a gene: 9. The DNA of the CDR3 is TGTGCCAGCTATTGGGACAGTTCAGGCGAGCAGTACTTC. Protein sequence: CASYWDSSGEQYF.